This TCR beta chain came from a study of a mutant IDH1 vaccine in newly diagnosed glioma. Study in general: An approximately 62% male, 37.5% female split and a mean age of about 40 years characterized treated patients. Visit V12 was scheduled at week 35 and visit V13 at week 47. Study observations and caveats: Pseudoprogression appears to have had no connection to changes in top peripheral T cell clonotypes.

Time point described: week 35, safety follow-up. The vaccine gave 300 ug of a 20-mer mutant IDH1 peptide subcutaneously per dose. V was shortened by 0 bases and J by 7 bases, with 12 bases between the two germline ends. Germline V CDR1 and CDR2: GTSNPN, SVGIG (reference sequence). The CDR3 runs 14 residues. A note on this clone: Its antigen is as yet unknown.

The method was immunoSEQ multiplex PCR; TCRdb's version includes in-frame clones alone and lacks a portion of them. The sample consists of fewer than 35,000 clones, around 80% of them appearing once. The sequence derives from a woman aged 40 to 55 with glioma. This chain joins TRBV30 and TRBJ1-4; D is possibly TRBD1 (5 bases). Here the sequenced sample was PBMCs, taken from a glioma patient whose treatment included an IDH1 peptide vaccine. The CDR3 sequence: CAWSVTRGGEKLFF. Written as DNA, the CDR3 is TGTGCCTGGAGTGTAACCCGTGGGGGTGAAAAACTGTTTTTT.